Many counts were recorded for the clone carrying this TCR beta chain. Germline loops: CDR1 MNHNS, CDR2 SASEGT. V lost 7 bases and J 1 base, leaving 16 bases between the germline ends. This CDR3 has 15 residues. The record originates from a study of T cells in Graves' hyperthyroidism and ophthalmopathy. Amplification targeted TCR beta CDR3 regions from RNA transcripts. In the first-round RT-PCR of the TCR CDR3, the HTBI primer set was used. A single record per CDR3 protein comes from TCRdb applying MiXCR to the multiplex PCR reads. The data contain hundreds of thousands of distinct CDR3 sequences, over 12% of them singletons.

The chain is built from TRBV6-1 and TRBJ1-1; D is undetermined. The specimen was blood. This receptor was taken from a woman between 40 and 50 years old with Graves' ophthalmopathy. The DNA for the CDR3 is TGTGCCAGCACCCCTGGGAGGGTCCCGAACACTGAAGCTTTCTTT. Its protein is CASTPGRVPNTEAFF.